These T cell receptor beta chains were read from a single sample in a study of cytomegalovirus exposure and HLA in healthy donors. The protocol was immunoSEQ multiplex PCR, while the TCRdb copy is restricted to in-frame clones and leaves out a portion. The sample consists of around 150,000 clones, about four fifths of them appearing once. Sequenced input: PBMCs. The source is a male donor in good health and CMV-seronegative. Each CDR3 is given with its conserved first and last residue. Size is omitted from some rows. Given values are once, few, many or a class for expanded clones.

TRBV6-6 | - | CASSYHRQGPNTEAFF
TRBV5-1 | - | CASSLAQGDQETQYF
TRBV2 | - | CASSGGGYPSEQYF
TRBV9 | - | CASSVQGNAGELFF
TRBV29-1 | - | CSVVTGVNTEAFF
TRBV7-2 | few | CASSPRLAGVSTDTQYF
TRBV9 | - | CASSVSSGGTGELFF
TRBV7-2 | - | CASRTGEGIITEAFF
TRBV7-8 | - | CASSPDTRGDTQYF
TRBV30 | - | CACPGGYGYTF
TRBV2 | few | CASSGQGGNQPQHF
TRBV4-3 | - | CASSQDLEGDYEQYF
TRBV6-5 | - | CASSYQLAGETQYF
TRBV6-4 | - | CASSDRSAVDRDTEAFF
TRBV30 | - | CAWGGVHEQYF
TRBV6-6 | - | CASSYYKGGAGEKLFF
TRBV18 | - | CASSPGVDYEQYF
TRBV2 | - | CASSRQGGYQPQHF
TRBV5-5 | - | CASSLSTVSSYNSPLHF
TRBV6-5 | few | CASSFGTGTNEQYF
TRBV7-2 | - | CASSYGVSGPQHF
TRBV6-6 | few | CASSSTGNTEAFF
TRBV9 | - | CASSVAGTVDNEQFF
TRBV12-5 | few | CASGLVLRGRAATEAFF
TRBV5-1 | - | CASSLRRGRSDTQYF
TRBV9 | - | CASSVAPETPGDTQYF
TRBV7-2 | - | CASSLGTGGGNQPQHF